A selection of T cell receptor beta chains follows, all from one sample in a study of blood T cells in healthy people across ages. TCRdb reprocessed the 5' RACE reads via MiXCR and lists one record per CDR3 protein. The top ten clones hold less than 15% of a sample with hundreds of thousands of distinct CDR3 sequences, more than 45% of them seen once. The sequenced material came from blood. The receptors derive from a woman of 80 years or more in good health. CDR3s include the opening cysteine and the closing phenylalanine or tryptophan. A D gene is named only where the DNA matches it firmly. Size tells how often a clone was seen (once, few, many) or the class of an expanded clone, and some rows leave it out.

j_call,v_call,clone_size,d_call,cdr3_nt,cdr3_aa
TRBJ1-2,TRBV20-1,-,TRBD1,TGCAGTGCTAGAGAAATAGCTCGGACAGGAATCACCAACTATGGCTACACCTTC,CSAREIARTGITNYGYTF
TRBJ2-4,TRBV4-2,-,TRBD2,TGTGCCAGCAGCCGAGTGGGGGAGGGAAACATTCAGTACTTC,CASSRVGEGNIQYF
TRBJ2-3,TRBV20-1,few,-,TGCAGCGCCGAGAACCCAGGCGCTAGCACAGATACGCAGTATTTT,CSAENPGASTDTQYF
TRBJ2-3,TRBV4-1,many,TRBD2,TGCGCCAGCAGCCAAGATCTACTAGCGGGAGGGCCTGTTGCAGATACGCAGTATTTT,CASSQDLLAGGPVADTQYF
TRBJ2-7,TRBV28,many,-,TGTGCCAGCAGTTTGGGGGCCAAAGCAACCTACGAGCAGTACTTC,CASSLGAKATYEQYF
TRBJ2-2,TRBV10-3,-,TRBD2,TGTGCCATCAGTGAGCGGGAAGCGGGAGAGGGGGAGCTGTTTTTT,CAISEREAGEGELFF
TRBJ2-3,TRBV4-1,many,-,TGCGCCAGCAGCCAAGACCGGGGGAGTCCAGATACGCAGTATTTT,CASSQDRGSPDTQYF
TRBJ2-2,TRBV19,-,TRBD2,TGTGCCAGTAGTATCTGGCGGGGGAAAGCCGGGGAGCTGTTTTTT,CASSIWRGKAGELFF
TRBJ2-7,TRBV29-1,-,TRBD2,TGCAGCGTGTCGGGGGGAGGAAACTCCTACGAGCAGTACTTC,CSVSGGGNSYEQYF
TRBJ2-7,TRBV7-2,-,-,TGTGCCAACAGCTTAGAATCCTCCTACGAGCAGTACTTC,CANSLESSYEQYF
TRBJ1-2,TRBV6-6,few,-,TGTGCCAGCAGTTATGGGGGCTCAGGCTATGGCTACACCTTC,CASSYGGSGYGYTF
TRBJ1-3,TRBV7-2,-,-,TGTGCCAGCAGCTTATCGACGGCTTCTGGAAACACCATATATTTT,CASSLSTASGNTIYF